Below, 27 T cell receptor beta chains from the same sample are listed, as sequenced in a study of T cells after posttransplantation cyclophosphamide. Sequencing used immunoSEQ multiplex PCR; TCRdb keeps in-frame clones, though not all of them. The sample shows under 50,000 clones, none of them appearing just once. The material sequenced was PBMCs. The receptors here all came from a middle-aged man in good health, CMV-negative, and a related stem cell transplant donor.

This clone was found many times. The genes are TRBV28 and TRBJ2-7, with 8 bases fitting TRBD1. Trimming at V came to 6 bases and at J to 1 base, leaving 11 bases not matched to a gene. This CDR3 has 16 amino acids. Germline values: CDR1 MDHEN, CDR2 SYDVKM. The CDR3 reads CASRPYGTGISYEQYF. CDR3 coding DNA: TGTGCCAGCAGACCTTACGGGACAGGCATATCCTACGAGCAGTACTTC.

This clone showed up many times. The chain links TRBV7-8 to TRBJ2-7; 14 bases match TRBD2. The V gene end was trimmed by 0 bases and the J gene end by 3 bases; junction bases not matched to a gene: 13. The CDR3 sequence is 20 residues long. CDR1 and CDR2 (germline): SGHVS, FQNEAQ. CDR3 amino acids: CASSLAPGLAGVFHIYEQYF. As DNA, the CDR3 is TGTGCCAGCAGCTTAGCTCCGGGACTAGCGGGAGTCTTCCACATCTACGAGCAGTACTTC. Full variable domain (remainder filled in from reference TRBV7-8 and TRBJ2-7): GAGVSQSPRYKVAKRGQDVALRCDPISGHVSLFWYQQALGQGPEFLTYFQNEAQLDKSGLPSDRFFAERPEGSVSTLKIQRTQQEDSAVYLCASSLAPGLAGVFHIYEQYFGPGTRLTVT.

This clone occurred many times. The rearrangement links TRBV10-3 to TRBJ1-4; D gene uncertain. This CDR3 spans 12 amino acids. The germline V gene encodes CDR1 ENHRY and CDR2 SYGVKD. Trimming took off 3 bases at V and 6 bases at J, with 5 bases between the two ends. In nucleotides, the CDR3 is TGTGCCATCAGTGATCAGGATGAAAAACTGTTTTTT. Translation: CAISDQDEKLFF.

This clone has ten or more counts. The chain carries TRBV6-5 and TRBJ1-2; D not resolved. The germline V gene has CDR1 MNHEY and CDR2 SVGAGI. Trimming pared 6 bases from V and 2 bases from J, leaving 16 bases between. The CDR3 has 15 residues. The CDR3 protein is CASSREGDINYGYTF. Written as DNA, the CDR3 is TGTGCCAGCAGCCGCGAGGGAGATATAAACTATGGCTACACCTTC.

In this sample, this clone turned up many times. V and J are TRBV30 and TRBJ2-5; the D is unclear. This CDR3 has 12 residues. V was trimmed by 0 bases and J by 5 bases, leaving 7 bases between them. Per germline, CDR1 GTSNPN and CDR2 SVGIG (reference sequence). The CDR3, as DNA: TGTGCCTGGAGTGTCTCCCCGGAGACCCAGTACTTC. It codes for CAWSVSPETQYF.

The sample holds a few counts of this clone. V and J are TRBV6-1 and TRBJ1-2, with 12 bases identical to TRBD1. V lost 5 bases to trimming and J lost 7 bases; unmatched junction nucleotides: 8. CDR1 MNHNS and CDR2 SASEGT come from the germline V gene. The CDR3 sequence is 15 residues long. The CDR3 region is CASSSPGQGALGYTF. The CDR3 nucleotides are TGTGCCAGCAGTTCCCCGGGACAGGGGGCTCTTGGCTACACCTTC.

This clone has ten or more counts. V usage is TRBV29-1 and J usage is TRBJ1-1; 11 bases are a match to TRBD1. With V trimmed by 6 bases and J by 7 bases, 13 bases remained unmatched. The length of the CDR3 is 15 residues. CDR1 is SQVTM, CDR2 ANQGSEA, per germline. This chain's CDR3 is CSVVGQGALRGEAFF. CDR3 nucleotides: TGCAGCGTAGTTGGACAGGGGGCTCTTAGGGGTGAAGCTTTCTTT.

This clone was detected many times. The chain combines TRBV9 with TRBJ1-1, with a possible D match to TRBD1 (6 bases). The CDR3 runs to 15 residues. V lost 2 bases and J lost 4, with 15 bases in between. CDR1 and CDR2 from the germline V gene are SGDLS and YYNGEE. The CDR3 nucleotides read TGTGCCAGCAGCGTCTACACAGGGTCGGGCACTGAAGCTTTCTTT. It specifies CASSVYTGSGTEAFF.

This clone was counted at least ten times. This sample also contains other DNA sequences that code for the same CDR3. The chain recombines TRBV5-1 with TRBJ2-3; D is possibly TRBD1 (5 bases). V lost 6 bases, J lost 1 base, and 9 bases lay in between. CDR1 is SGHRS, CDR2 YFSETQ, per germline. The CDR3 contains 13 residues. CDR3 sequence reads: CASNPTGTDTQYF. The CDR3 DNA is TGCGCCAGCAACCCGACAGGCACAGATACGCAGTATTTT.

The table lists this clone with many counts. The chain carries TRBV19 and TRBJ2-6; unclear D gene. The CDR3 totals 16 residues. V was shortened by 0 bases and J by 0 bases, with 6 bases between the two germline ends. The germline gives CDR1 LNHDA, CDR2 SQIVND (reference sequence). In nucleotides, the CDR3 is TGTGCCAGTAGTATAGACCCCAGCTCTGGGGCCAACGTCCTGACTTTC. Protein product: CASSIDPSSGANVLTF.

In this sample, this clone turned up many times. The chain is built from TRBV29-1 and TRBJ1-1, with 8 nucleotides matching TRBD1. CDR3 size: 12 residues. Trimming at V came to 6 bases and at J to 5 bases, leaving 5 bases not matched to a gene. Germline values: CDR1 SQVTM, CDR2 ANQGSEA. The CDR3 reads CSVQGASTEAFF. CDR3 sequence (DNA): TGCAGCGTGCAGGGGGCAAGTACTGAAGCTTTCTTT.

This clone was seen many times. This chain joins TRBV5-5 and TRBJ1-5; 10 bases match TRBD1. There are 15 residues in the CDR3. Trimming cost V 5 bases and J 2 bases; bases outside gene matches: 4. The germline V gene encodes CDR1 SGHKS and CDR2 YYEKEE (reference sequence). The CDR3 DNA is TGTGCCAGCAGGTCCGGGACAGGGGGCAATCAGCCCCAGCATTTT. Translated: CASRSGTGGNQPQHF.

In its sample, this clone was seen many times. V is TRBV5-4 and J is TRBJ2-7; 11 positions agree with TRBD2. The CDR3 has 15 residues. Germline V gene lookup returns CDR1 SGHNT and CDR2 YYREEE (reference sequence). After removal of 1 base from V and 5 bases from J, the junction contained 5 bases not matched to a gene. CDR3 protein: CASSLTSGSRNEQYF. The CDR3 nucleotides read TGTGCCAGCAGCTTGACTAGCGGGAGCAGGAACGAGCAGTACTTC.

This clone was counted ten times or more. This chain connects TRBV30 to TRBJ1-4; possibly TRBD1 for D (6 bases). V lost 0 bases, J lost 7 bases, and 18 bases lay in between. The CDR3 runs to 16 residues. Germline-derived CDR1 and CDR2 are GTSNPN and SVGIG (reference sequence). The CDR3 sequence: CAWSVGLDSSVEKLFF. In DNA, the CDR3 is TGTGCCTGGAGTGTAGGTCTGGACAGCTCTGTTGAAAAACTGTTTTTT.

This clone was found many times. The rearrangement uses TRBV7-2 and TRBJ2-5, with D possibly being TRBD2 (7 bases). CDR3 length: 15 residues. Germline loops: CDR1 SGHTA, CDR2 FQGNSA. Trimming took 3 bases from V and 3 from J, leaving 14 bases between them. The CDR3 spells CASSFRTRGKETQYF. The CDR3 coding sequence is TGTGCCAGCAGCTTTAGGACTAGGGGGAAAGAGACCCAGTACTTC.

This clone came up many times. The chain carries TRBV10-2 and TRBJ1-5; tentative D call: TRBD1 (5 bases). This CDR3 comprises 15 residues. Germline V gene lookup returns CDR1 WSHSY and CDR2 SAAADI. Between the trimmed V and J ends, which lost 2 bases and 4 bases, there was a span of 12 bases. The DNA of the CDR3 is TGCGCCAGCAGTGAGACCTGGGGGGGAAATCAGCCCCAGCATTTT. Translating gives CASSETWGGNQPQHF.

This clone was counted ten times or more. The V call is TRBV7-9, the J call TRBJ2-3; weak D call: TRBD2 (6 bases). Germline CDR1 and CDR2: SEHNR and FQNEAQ (reference sequence). The CDR3 runs 12 residues. Between the trimmed V and J ends, which lost 5 bases and 5 bases, there was a span of 8 bases. CDR3 DNA: TGTGCCAGCAGCCAGGGAGGAGATACGCAGTATTTT. Translation: CASSQGGDTQYF. Complete variable domain (other parts from reference TRBV7-9 and TRBJ2-3): DTGVSQNPRHKITKRGQNVTFRCDPISEHNRLYWYRQTLGQGPEFLTYFQNEAQLEKSRLLSDRFSAERPKGSFSTLEIQRTEQGDSAMYLCASSQGGDTQYFGPGTRLTVL.

This clone occurred many times. This chain links TRBV28 with TRBJ2-7; 12 nucleotides align to TRBD1. CDR3 size: 16 residues. The germline CDR1 and CDR2 sequences are MDHEN and SYDVKM. The V and J ends lost 5 bases and 9 bases, in that order; junction bases with no gene match: 14. The CDR3 region is CASSITPGQGADGQYF. The CDR3 nucleotides are TGTGCCAGCAGTATAACACCGGGACAGGGGGCAGACGGGCAGTACTTC.

This clone showed up many times. The chain combines TRBV4-1 with TRBJ1-5, with D possibly TRBD1 on 6 matching bases. The germline V and J ends were trimmed by 0 bases and 6 bases, with 6 bases remaining between them. CDR3 length: 13 amino acids. Germline V CDR1 and CDR2: MGHRA, YSYEKL. Here the CDR3 DNA reads TGCGCCAGCAGCCAAGAAGGGGGTCAGCCCCAGCATTTT. Protein: CASSQEGGQPQHF.

In its sample, this clone was seen many times. The genes are TRBV27 and TRBJ1-1; possible D gene TRBD1, 5 bases. V lost 8 bases and J 6 bases, leaving 13 bases between the germline ends. The CDR3 covers 12 residues. In germline, CDR1 is MNHEY, CDR2 SMNVEV (reference sequence). The CDR3 reads CASGPGFPEAFF. CDR3 DNA: TGTGCCAGCGGGCCAGGGTTCCCTGAAGCTTTCTTT.

In its sample, this clone was seen many times. The genes are TRBV5-1 and TRBJ1-3; 7 bases fit TRBD1. Trimming took 4 bases from V and 1 from J; bases not matched to a gene: 8. The V gene's germline CDR1 is SGHRS and CDR2 YFSETQ. The CDR3 length is 16 residues. Here the CDR3 reads CASSPRQGSSGNTIYF. CDR3 DNA: TGCGCCAGCAGCCCCAGACAGGGTAGTTCTGGAAACACCATATATTTT.

This clone was detected ten times or more. J is TRBJ2-7 and V is TRBV27; 7 bases are shared with TRBD1. CDR3 length: 14 residues. The germline V gene encodes CDR1 MNHEY and CDR2 SMNVEV (reference sequence). Trimming removed 8 bases from V and 1 base from J; junction bases left unmatched: 8. CDR3 coding DNA: TGTGCCAGCGTGGCTACGGGACAGTCCTACGAGCAGTACTTC. Protein sequence: CASVATGQSYEQYF.

This clone occurred many times. The chain combines TRBV7-9 with TRBJ2-1, with 9 bases identical to TRBD2. This CDR3 comprises 15 residues. Germline CDR1 and CDR2: SEHNR and FQNEAQ (reference sequence). V gave up 3 bases and J gave up 8 bases; unmatched junction bases: 8. The CDR3 bases are TGTGCCAGCAGCTTTCCCCCTAGCGGGATCCATGAGCAGTTCTTC. Translation gives CASSFPPSGIHEQFF. Together with reference TRBV7-9 and TRBJ2-1, the CDR3 gives the full variable domain: DTGVSQNPRHKITKRGQNVTFRCDPISEHNRLYWYRQTLGQGPEFLTYFQNEAQLEKSRLLSDRFSAERPKGSFSTLEIQRTEQGDSAMYLCASSFPPSGIHEQFFGPGTRLTVL.

The sample holds many counts of this clone. The rearrangement joins TRBV5-1 to TRBJ2-1; TRBD2 is a possible D gene (5 bases). V was pared by 0 bases and J by 8 bases, with 12 bases between. Germline V gene data show CDR1 as SGHRS and CDR2 as YFSETQ. The CDR3 has 14 amino acids. CDR3 sequence reads: CASSLEVRADEQFF. The CDR3 DNA follows: TGCGCCAGCAGCTTGGAGGTGCGGGCCGATGAGCAGTTCTTC. Together with reference TRBV5-1 and TRBJ2-1, the CDR3 gives the full variable domain: KAGVTQTPRYLIKTRGQQVTLSCSPISGHRSVSWYQQTPGQGLQFLFEYFSETQRNKGNFPGRFSGRQFSNSRSEMNVSTLELGDSALYLCASSLEVRADEQFFGPGTRLTVL.

This clone was seen repeatedly, ten times or more. The V and J genes are TRBV9 and TRBJ1-5; a weak D match, TRBD1 (5 bases). V was trimmed by 3 bases and J by 3 bases, leaving 10 bases between them. This CDR3 is 14 amino acids long. Germline V gene data show CDR1 as SGDLS and CDR2 as YYNGEE. The CDR3 loop is CASSADSFNQPQHF. The CDR3, as DNA: TGTGCCAGCAGCGCAGACAGCTTCAATCAGCCCCAGCATTTT.

This clone was observed at least ten times. The CDR3 nucleotides read TGTGCCAGCAGTTTCACCGGGACTTTCACCTACGAGCAGTACTTC. Protein: CASSFTGTFTYEQYF. The chain combines TRBV28 with TRBJ2-7, with TRBD2 as a possible D gene (6 bases). The CDR3 spans 15 residues. CDR1 is MDHEN, CDR2 SYDVKM, per germline. V was cut by 3 bases and J by 2 bases, with 14 bases left in between.

This clone was detected a few times. The CDR3 coding sequence is TGTGCCAGCAGCTTATGGGGGAGCGGGGGCCCAGATACGCAGTATTTT. This gives the protein CASSLWGSGGPDTQYF. The gene calls are TRBV11-2 and TRBJ2-3; 8 bases match TRBD2. Germline V gives CDR1 SGHAT, CDR2 FQNNGV. V was pared by 2 bases and J by 4 bases, with 8 bases of the junction left unmatched. The CDR3 consists of 16 residues.